Listed here are 6 T cell receptor beta chains from one sample, sequenced in a study of cytomegalovirus exposure and HLA in healthy donors (TCRdb year 2017). The library came from the immunoSEQ multiplex PCR assay. A mixture of 60 forward primers for TCR Vbeta segments and 13 reverse primers for TCR Jbeta segments was used in the multiplex PCR. The clones in this table, taken by TCRdb from immuneACCESS, are in-frame only. Not every clone is retained; where verified, under half of the shortfall comes from an unresolved V gene, and the cause of the rest is unknown. This sample holds tens of thousands of clones; approximately 68% were observed only once. Roughly a fifth of the sample belongs to the ten largest clones. The material sequenced was PBMCs. The receptors derive from a woman in her fifties or sixties in good health and CMV-seropositive.

V and J are TRBV7-2 and TRBJ2-3; D perhaps matches TRBD2 (6 bases). The length of the CDR3 is 15 residues. Germline V gene sequence: CDR1 SGHTA, CDR2 FQGNSA. V lost 6 bases and J lost 2, with 15 bases in between. CDR3 sequence: CASRPPGGFTDTQYF. The CDR3 coding sequence is TGTGCCAGCAGGCCACCCGGGGGTTTCACAGATACGCAGTATTTT.

This chain uses TRBV7-6 with TRBJ1-2; 9 bases are a match to TRBD1. This CDR3 contains 16 residues. With 1 base clipped from V and 4 bases from J, the junction kept 7 bases outside the gene matches. Per germline, CDR1 SGHVS and CDR2 FNYEAQ. The CDR3 region is CASSLGGDRAAYGYTF. The CDR3 bases are TGTGCCAGCAGCTTAGGGGGGGACAGGGCCGCCTATGGCTACACCTTC. The full variable domain, rest sourced from reference TRBV7-6 and TRBJ1-2, is GAGVSQSPRYKVTKRGQDVALRCDPISGHVSLYWYRQALGQGPEFLTYFNYEAQQDKSGLPNDRFSAERPEGSISTLTIQRTEQRDSAMYRCASSLGGDRAAYGYTFGSGTRLTVV.

This clone was recorded a few times. J is TRBJ2-5 and V is TRBV11-3; 14 bases line up with TRBD2. Trimming removed 5 bases from V and 4 bases from J; junction bases left unmatched: 6. The CDR3 loop spans 16 amino acids. Germline CDR1 and CDR2: SGHNT and YENEEA. This CDR3 is CASSPGTSGGSETQYF. CDR3 nucleotide sequence: TGTGCCAGCAGCCCCGGGACTAGCGGGGGATCAGAGACCCAGTACTTC. The variable domain in full, with the rest retrieved from reference TRBV11-3 and TRBJ2-5, is EAGVVQSPRYKIIEKKQPVAFWCNPISGHNTLYWYLQNLGQGPELLIRYENEEAVDDSQLPKDRFSAERLKGVDSTLKIQPAELGDSAVYLCASSPGTSGGSETQYFGPGTRLLVL.

The chain joins TRBV9 to TRBJ2-1; 8 bases are a match to TRBD2. Germline CDR1 SGDLS, CDR2 YYNGEE. The V segment lost 0 bases and the J segment 2 bases; nucleotides outside the gene matches: 4. This CDR3 has 16 amino acids. This CDR3 is CASSVGSGEPYNEQFF. The CDR3 DNA follows: TGTGCCAGCAGCGTAGGTAGCGGGGAGCCCTACAATGAGCAGTTCTTC.

This clone was seen more than once but under ten times. This rearrangement joins TRBV4-1 to TRBJ1-1, with TRBD1 matching over 7 bases. This CDR3 has 15 residues. J gave up 4 bases and V 6 bases, and 11 bases lay outside the gene matches. Germline-derived CDR1 and CDR2 are MGHRA and YSYEKL. The CDR3 bases are TGCGCCAGCAGTTGGGCAGGACAGGTGGGCACTGAAGCTTTCTTT. Its protein product is CASSWAGQVGTEAFF.

The chain has TRBV29-1 and TRBJ1-2, with D unclear. This CDR3 has 11 amino acids. The germline V gene has CDR1 SQVTM and CDR2 ANQGSEA. V lost 4 bases to trimming and J lost 8 bases, with 11 bases between them. CDR3 region: CSVGLSGGYTF. In DNA, the CDR3 is TGCAGCGTTGGACTGAGCGGGGGCTACACCTTC.